Included here is one TCR beta chain sequence, with context. The target antigen is unknown. These data are taken from a study of neoadjuvant anti-PD-1 for oral cavity cancer. Across the whole study: Around day 43, patients without progression received a fourth nivolumab dose before surgery. Overall study results and limits: Pretreatment Treg/Th17 ratio correlated inversely with post-treatment tumor clonality.

Indicated time point: after neoadjuvant nivolumab, at surgical resection. Patients were newly diagnosed with stage II-IVA oral cavity squamous cell carcinoma without prior systemic or radiation treatment. The table came from immunoSEQ multiplex PCR; TCRdb's copy has only in-frame clones and leaves some out. The data hold over 65,000 clones, with 85% to 90% observed a single time. This specimen was PBMCs, taken after nivolumab (anti-PD-1) treatment. This TCR was recovered from a person between 40 and 85 years old with oral cavity squamous cell carcinoma.

The CDR3 loop reads CATSRDLVVTEAFF. In DNA form, the CDR3 reads TGTGCCACCAGCAGAGATCTCGTGGTGACTGAAGCTTTCTTT. The genes are TRBV15 and TRBJ1-1, with D unresolved. The V end was cut by 0 bases, the J end by 5 bases, with 10 bases between. The CDR3 consists of 14 residues. Germline CDR1 and CDR2: LNHNV and YYDKDF (reference sequence).